The present TCR beta chain was sequenced within a study of cytomegalovirus exposure and HLA in healthy donors. General study results and limits: Researchers reported that a few CMV-associated chains were confirmed in vitro as CMV antigen-specific. No immune exposure information besides CMV serostatus was available. It was likely that a cluster of highly shared sequence variants was a sequencing artifact.

V was pared by 5 bases and J by 4 bases, with 11 bases of the junction left unmatched. The CDR3 loop spans 16 amino acids. CDR1 is LNHNV, CDR2 YYDKDF, per germline (reference sequence). Comment on this clone: The antigen is undetermined.

The donors gave bone marrow, and they were healthy. The PCR made use of 60 Vbeta and 13 Jbeta primers. Here immunoSEQ multiplex PCR was the method, and the copy in TCRdb shows in-frame clones only, minus some. Found here are 70,000 to 95,000 clones, 65% to 85% of them singletons; the top ten hold 2%. This chain joins TRBV15 and TRBJ2-3; TRBD1 matches 8 bases. Input material: PBMCs. The TCR originated in a man younger than 35 in good health and CMV-seronegative. The CDR3 nucleotides are TGTGCCACCAGCCAGGACAGGGTGACAAGGGCAGATACGCAGTATTTT. Translation gives CATSQDRVTRADTQYF.